These 13 T cell receptor beta chains were all obtained from the same sample, sequenced in a study of blood T cell repertoires in COVID-19. Profiled with immunoSEQ multiplex PCR; TCRdb holds only in-frame clones, not every one. This table has around 200,000 clones, 80% to 90% appearing once. The sample comprised peripheral blood. These receptors came from a woman younger than 30 who had recovered from COVID-19.

The chain is built from TRBV18 and TRBJ2-2, with 12 bases aligning to TRBD2. Trimming took 1 base from V and 5 from J; bases not matched to a gene: 2. Looked up from germline, CDR1 is KGHSH and CDR2 is LQKENI. The CDR3 totals 16 residues. The CDR3 DNA reads TGTGCCAGCTCACCACTTACTAGCGGGGGGACCGGGGAGCTGTTTTTT. Translated, it gives CASSPLTSGGTGELFF.

V is TRBV15 and J is TRBJ2-1; no reliable D call. The CDR3 sequence is 15 residues long. The V gene's germline CDR1 is LNHNV and CDR2 YYDKDF (reference sequence). Deletions cut 0 bases from V and 1 base from J, with 7 bases between. CDR3 loop: CATSRDSRSYNEQFF. In DNA form, the CDR3 reads TGTGCCACCAGCAGAGATAGTCGGTCCTACAATGAGCAGTTCTTC.

The chain carries TRBV4-3 and TRBJ2-6; D not certain. Trimming removed 1 base at V and 0 bases at J, with 13 bases between. This CDR3 is 18 amino acids long. Germline CDR1 LGHNA, CDR2 YSLEER. In DNA form, the CDR3 reads TGCGCCAGCAGCCAAGGGTCAGGCCCGAGCTCTGGGGCCAACGTCCTGACTTTC. Translated, it gives CASSQGSGPSSGANVLTF.

The chain carries TRBV5-6 and TRBJ2-1; 9 nucleotides agree with TRBD1. The germline V gene encodes CDR1 SGHDT and CDR2 YYEEEE. This CDR3 region has 16 residues. V dropped 5 bases and J dropped 7; count of bases not matched to a gene: 13. CDR3 loop: CASRTGGSGLLNEQFF. CDR3 nucleotides: TGTGCCAGCAGGACAGGGGGATCGGGGCTACTGAATGAGCAGTTCTTC.

J is TRBJ1-1 and V is TRBV6-5, with TRBD1 as a possible D gene (5 bases). The CDR3 totals 14 residues. CDR1 MNHEY and CDR2 SVGAGI come from the germline V gene. V gave up 2 bases and J gave up 2 bases, with 9 bases separating them. CDR3 residues: CASSYRQTNTEAFF. In DNA form, the CDR3 reads TGTGCCAGCAGTTACCGACAGACTAACACTGAAGCTTTCTTT.

The table lists this clone with a count of one. The chain recombines TRBV4-1 with TRBJ2-2; the D is unclear. V was trimmed by 0 bases and J by 3 bases, leaving 8 bases between them. This CDR3 comprises 15 residues. Germline CDR1 is MGHRA and CDR2 is YSYEKL. The CDR3 protein is CASSQDQRYTGELFF. The CDR3 coding sequence is TGCGCCAGCAGCCAAGATCAGCGATACACCGGGGAGCTGTTTTTT.

The rearrangement links TRBV5-1 to TRBJ2-5, with TRBD2 identical over 10 bases. Germline V gene data show CDR1 as SGHRS and CDR2 as YFSETQ. Germline trimming cut 2 bases from V and 6 bases from J; bases unmatched to any gene: 7. This CDR3 has 15 residues. The CDR3: CASSFLAGAWKTQYF. The CDR3 coding sequence is TGCGCCAGCAGCTTCCTAGCGGGAGCCTGGAAGACCCAGTACTTC. Combining the CDR3 with reference TRBV5-1 and TRBJ2-5 gives the whole variable domain KAGVTQTPRYLIKTRGQQVTLSCSPISGHRSVSWYQQTPGQGLQFLFEYFSETQRNKGNFPGRFSGRQFSNSRSEMNVSTLELGDSALYLCASSFLAGAWKTQYFGPGTRLLVL.

The J gene is TRBJ1-5, the V gene TRBV6-6; 7 nucleotides agree with TRBD1. In germline, CDR1 is MNHNY, CDR2 SVGAGI (reference sequence). V trimming: 5 bases; J trimming: 4 bases; junction bases outside the gene matches: 2. CDR3 length: 13 residues. CDR3 amino acids: CASSAQGNQPQHF. The CDR3 nucleotides are TGTGCCAGCAGTGCACAGGGGAATCAGCCCCAGCATTTT.

CDR3 nucleotide sequence: TGTGCCAGCAGCATGAAGCGGGGGGGAGGACGGACAGATACGCAGTATTTT. Protein sequence: CASSMKRGGGRTDTQYF. V is TRBV5-4 and J is TRBJ2-3; TRBD2 matches 10 bases. The CDR3 runs to 17 residues. Germline CDR1 and CDR2: SGHNT and YYREEE (reference sequence). With V trimmed by 4 bases and J by 3 bases, 11 bases remained unmatched. Full variable domain (remainder filled in from reference TRBV5-4 and TRBJ2-3): ETGVTQSPTHLIKTRGQQVTLRCSSQSGHNTVSWYQQALGQGPQFIFQYYREEENGRGNFPPRFSGLQFPNYSSELNVNALELDDSALYLCASSMKRGGGRTDTQYFGPGTRLTVL.

The J gene is TRBJ2-7, the V gene TRBV21-1; the table calls TRBD2, which could not be checked here. TRBV21-1 is assigned pseudogene status. CDR3 size: 17 residues. The CDR3 coding sequence is TGTGCCAGCAGCAAAGAGGAGGAGGGGTGCAGCTCCTACGAGCAGTACTTC. It translates to CASSKEEEGCSSYEQYF.

The chain has TRBV7-6 and TRBJ2-1, with D perhaps matching TRBD2 (5 bases). CDR1 SGHVS and CDR2 FNYEAQ come from the germline V gene. The V gene lost 2 bases and the J gene lost 0 bases, with 8 bases spanning the gap. This CDR3 spans 15 amino acids. The CDR3 protein is CASSLPSGSYNEQFF. In DNA form, the CDR3 reads TGTGCCAGCAGCTTACCGAGCGGCTCCTACAATGAGCAGTTCTTC.

This chain connects TRBV18 to TRBJ2-5; TRBD2 matches 10 bases. Germline V CDR1 and CDR2: KGHSH, LQKENI. The V segment lost 1 base and the J segment 2 bases; nucleotides outside the gene matches: 7. CDR3 size: 17 residues. CDR3 protein: CASSPLLAGGSQETQYF. The CDR3 coding sequence is TGTGCCAGCTCACCACTTTTAGCGGGGGGATCACAAGAGACCCAGTACTTC.

This clone occurred many times. The V gene is TRBV24-1, the J gene TRBJ1-5; D gene unclear. The V end was cut by 3 bases, the J end by 9 bases, with 8 bases between. CDR3 length: 12 residues. Germline V gives CDR1 KGHDR, CDR2 SFDVKD. CDR3 amino acids: CATSDPGRPQHF. CDR3 coding DNA: TGTGCCACCAGTGATCCCGGTCGGCCCCAGCATTTT.